Below are 5 T cell receptor beta chains sequenced from a single sample in a study of CD8+ T cells in alopecia areata. Once RNA had been extracted, it was reverse transcribed into cDNA to act as the sequencing template. Profiling relied on immunoSEQ multiplex PCR, and the TCRdb table lists in-frame clones only, not all of them. Of about 100,000 clones listed, about 40% are singletons. Regarding treatment: oral pan-JAK inhibitor, 5-10 mg twice daily. The specimen comprised CD8+ T cells sorted from blood, sampled at week 24, from a patient treated with tofacitinib. The receptors originated from a human donor with alopecia areata.

The V and J genes are TRBV28 and TRBJ2-2; D possibly corresponds to TRBD2 (7 bases). Looked up from germline, CDR1 is MDHEN and CDR2 is SYDVKM. The CDR3 spans 16 residues. Deletions cut 4 bases from V and 5 bases from J, with 17 bases between. CDR3 nucleotides: TGTGCCAGCAGTTGGGGGCGGGAGATAGATACCGGGGAGCTGTTTTTT. Translated, it gives CASSWGREIDTGELFF.

The gene calls are TRBV25-1 and TRBJ2-7; D uncertain. Trimming pared 5 bases from V and 2 bases from J, leaving 22 bases between. The length of the CDR3 is 17 residues. CDR1 and CDR2 from the germline V gene are MGHDK and SYGVNS. Here the CDR3 reads CASSSASSGRAAYEQYF. CDR3 coding DNA: TGTGCCAGCAGTTCGGCATCGTCAGGCCGCGCTGCCTACGAGCAGTACTTC.

J is TRBJ2-3 and V is TRBV30, with D hard to call. Between the trimmed V and J ends, which lost 0 bases and 2 bases, there was a span of 15 bases. This CDR3 contains 16 residues. CDR1 and CDR2 (germline): GTSNPN, SVGIG (reference sequence). The CDR3 DNA is TGTGCCTGGAGTGTAAAGACACTTAGGGTCACAGATACGCAGTATTTT. Protein sequence: CAWSVKTLRVTDTQYF.

This chain connects TRBV7-9 to TRBJ2-3; D not resolved. V gave up 3 bases and J gave up 1 base, with 11 bases separating them. Germline CDR1 is SEHNR and CDR2 is FQNEAQ (reference sequence). This CDR3 spans 15 amino acids. The CDR3 sequence: CASSFQALGTDTQYF. Here the CDR3 DNA reads TGTGCCAGCAGCTTCCAGGCGCTGGGCACAGATACGCAGTATTTT.

This clone came up a few times. The rearrangement joins TRBV27 to TRBJ1-2; a weak D match, TRBD1 (6 bases). Trimming stripped 4 bases from V and 3 bases from J, with 12 bases between. Germline V lookup: CDR1 MNHEY, CDR2 SMNVEV (reference sequence). The CDR3 spans 14 residues. The CDR3 reads CASSSSGAHYGYTF. The CDR3 coding sequence is TGTGCCAGCAGTTCGTCAGGGGCCCACTATGGCTACACCTTC.